This T cell receptor (beta chain) appears in the sequencing data of a study of PD-L1 blockade in urothelial cancer (dated 2017 in TCRdb). Study-wide context: Therapy was started around 2014 for all patients, and atezolizumab 1,200 mg was administered intravenously every 3 weeks. Twenty-five of 29 patients were males with bladder-origin urothelial cancer, and about 60% of the 29 reported a prior smoking history. Patients had an ECOG performance status of 0 or 1 and had received between 0 and 3 prior chemotherapy regimens. Blood samples were analyzed at 3 weeks after treatment start (second dose) and at 6 weeks after treatment start. Blood samples gave a median of about 150,000 T cells and tens of thousands of unique TCRs, with a median clonality of roughly 0.081. The study was an exploratory multi-omic analysis of somatic, immune and clinical correlates of response to PD-L1 blockade with atezolizumab in urothelial cancer. Pretreatment tumor samples and matched peripheral blood, collected serially before and after atezolizumab treatment, underwent TCR sequencing. Durable clinical benefit was defined as a progression-free survival longer than 6 months, and TCR features were additionally tested against progression-free survival and overall survival. In the same patients who had TCR sequencing, pretreatment tumors also underwent whole exome sequencing and RNA sequencing. Under ten patients reached durable clinical benefit, while some 21 patients did not. Just over 28 patients had pretreatment blood TCR-seq, roughly 24 had at least one posttreatment blood collection, and roughly 24 had tumor TCR-seq.

The full study reports these points: A pretreatment peripheral blood TCR clonality below the median was linked to improved progression-free and overall survival. At 3 weeks after the start of treatment, tumor-associated TCR clones in peripheral blood had expanded more in patients with durable benefit (n ≈ 24, p = 0.022). Because the sample size was small (n ≈ 30) and many of the analyses were exploratory, the results are meant to be hypothesis-generating.

The CDR3 sequence holds 15 residues, the cysteine and phenylalanine included. Only CDR3 DNA is held: 45 bases, read in frame from base 1. For CDR1 and CDR2, the germline V gene lists LGHNA and YNFKEQ. Trimming at the junction amounts to 1 base on V and 6 bases on J, and the germline ends lie 13 bases apart. Synthetic TCR analog templates were spiked into each PCR so that absolute template abundance could be estimated from read counts. TCRbeta CDR3 regions were amplified from genomic DNA with bias-controlled V and J gene primers using the immunoSEQ assay. Sequencing of rearranged TCRbeta segments was performed at approximately 20X coverage. Concerning the study's data processing: Sequencing errors were corrected by clustering and CDR3s were annotated against IMGT to assign V, D and J genes. Only productive TCRbeta rearrangements were used in downstream analyses, excluding out-of-frame or stop-codon sequences. To compute clonality, Shannon entropy was normalized by the log of the number of unique productive sequences and then subtracted from one. Clones differing between time points or between blood and tumor were identified using Fisher's exact test with Benjamini-Hochberg correction, with an adjusted p below 0.01 applied as the threshold. Here the immuneACCESS table is served through TCRdb, limited to in-frame sequences with V and J called. Missing clones are a known gap in these copies; in checked studies unresolved V genes cover under half, and the rest lacks a known reason. That table furnishes V, J and clone size, whereas the DNA furnished D and trimming. This sample has tens of thousands of clones in its table, and around nine tenths of those were observed once. 1.5% to 2% of the sample is held by the ten biggest clonotypes.

In regard to this clone: What antigen it recognizes has not been identified. The sample holds no much larger clone one base away, and base qualities are not on file.

A cohort of about 31 patients with locally advanced or metastatic urothelial carcinoma, treated at Memorial Sloan Kettering on a trial protocol, was included. Peripheral blood mononuclear cells were collected pretreatment and during treatment, with between 1 and 8 total time points per patient. The Qiagen DNeasy Blood extraction kit was used to purify genomic DNA from total PBMCs and from tumor samples. Collected pretreatment and during treatment, PBMCs were isolated and stored as previously described. This TCR was recovered from a man in his forties or fifties with urothelial cancer. The sample consisted of PBMCs, taken around atezolizumab (anti-PD-L1) treatment. Here the chain combines TRBV4-2 and TRBJ1-3; confidence is insufficient to name the D gene. The DNA sequence follows: TGTGCCAGCAGCCAAGTCGGGGTCAAAGAAAACACCATATATTTT. The resulting protein is CASSQVGVKENTIYF.